The clone carrying this TCR beta chain was detected a few times. TCRdb independently ran MiXCR on the 5' RACE reads; one entry per CDR3 protein. The sample lists 250,000 or so distinct CDR3 sequences; about 11% were seen once. This entry comes from a study of CD8 T cells in ankylosing spondylitis. The germline V gene encodes CDR1 SGHAT and CDR2 FQDESV (reference sequence). There are 15 residues in the CDR3. Trimming shortened V by 1 base and J by 3 bases, and 9 bases separated the two germline ends. Sequencing was carried out using blood, either unsorted or a sorted T cell fraction (not recorded which). V is TRBV11-1 and J is TRBJ2-2; unclear D gene. The clonotype was recovered from a male donor with ankylosing spondylitis or in good health (not recorded which). The chain's CDR3 is CASSLVPTDTGELFF. The CDR3 DNA reads TGTGCCAGCAGCTTAGTCCCCACAGACACCGGGGAGCTGTTTTTT. Full variable domain (rest looked up from reference TRBV11-1 and TRBJ2-2): EAEVAQSPRYKITEKSQAVAFWCDPISGHATLYWYRQILGQGPELLVQFQDESVVDDSQLPKDRFSAERLKGVDSTLKIQPAELGDSAMYLCASSLVPTDTGELFFGEGSRLTVL.